A single T cell receptor (beta chain) is shown here with its context. Its cognate antigen has yet to be identified. No quality values exist for individual bases; no much larger clone is one base distant. Collaborating institutions collected whole blood in K2EDTA tubes following their own protocols. For TCRbeta analysis, collaborators shipped samples in one of three forms: frozen whole blood, isolated PBMCs, or DNA extracted from either of those sample types. These data belong to a study of blood T cell repertoires in COVID-19 (dated by TCRdb to the early 2020s). General notes on the study: Samples covering the acute and convalescent phases of COVID-19 were provided by collaborators in the United States, Italy and Spain. The prospective study material was composed of cDNA or gDNA derived from T cells, B-cell-depleted T cells, or PBMCs. The dataset comprised deeply sampled blood TCRbeta repertoires from subjects exposed to, actively infected with, or recovered from COVID-19. The repertoires were made available in a free public database intended to serve as a resource for research on the immune response to SARS-CoV-2. Samples were obtained from the ongoing ImmuneRACE study (first 160 participants) and from approximately 1,200 subjects provided by 6 global collaborators. A de-identified subject ID, COVID-19 status, age in years and sex were almost always included in the sample metadata. Where HLA class I and class II types were available, the types were taken from metadata supplied by the sample provider, not from assay-based typing. Paper-wide results and their limitations: The amount of clinical and demographic metadata varied by source and participant and was provided uncurated.

The cysteine opens and the phenylalanine closes a CDR3 of 17 amino acids. This entry keeps only the CDR3 DNA: 51 bases, framed from base 1. From a lookup of the germline V gene (reference sequence), CDR1 and CDR2 are SEHNR and FQNEAQ. Trimming takes 4 bases off V and 5 bases off J; junction bases not matched to a gene: 13. TCRbeta CDR3 regions were amplified from genomic DNA using the immunoSEQ Assay, a bias-controlled multiplex PCR. Under the source paper's analysis protocol: The number of nucleated cells in each sample was estimated by amplification of reference gene primers within the assay. To quantify the absolute abundance of each unique TCRbeta CDR3 rearrangement, sequence reads were collapsed and filtered. For each sample, productive Simpson clonality was calculated as the square root of Simpson's diversity index across productive rearrangements. TCRdb holds this immuneACCESS table with in-frame rearrangements only. Some clones are missing; in checked studies, unresolved V genes explain under half, and the rest has no known cause. For V, J and clone size, that table is used; D and trimming come from the DNA. For this sample there are under 250,000 clones; about 86% appear just once. The ten biggest clones cover roughly 9.8% of the sample.

This receptor was taken from an elderly man with acute or convalescent COVID-19. The rearrangement combines TRBV7-9 with TRBJ2-2; 7 middle bases align to TRBD1. The specimen was peripheral blood. The DNA sequence is as follows: TGTGCCAGCAGCTCGGGCTACAGGGGAAGGAGGACCGGGGAGCTGTTTTTT. Translated, it reads CASSSGYRGRRTGELFF.